This TCR beta chain was sequenced for a study of shared clonotypes between healthy human individuals. Measured with immunoSEQ multiplex PCR; TCRdb has only the in-frame clones, and not every one. The sample yields 1.5 million to 1.9 million clones, about 98% seen once. This clone showed up just once. Antigen specificity is unknown. The same CDR3 is also encoded by other DNA sequences in this sample. General study results and limits: A handful of donors showed sharing of 4.5% to 6% of naive CD4 clonotypes.

Germline CDR1 SGDLS, CDR2 YYNGEE. CDR3 size: 15 residues. The germline V and J ends were trimmed by 0 bases and 0 bases, with 6 bases remaining between them. The gene calls are TRBV9 and TRBJ2-2, with D hard to call. Sequencing used naive CD4+ T cells sorted from blood. Noted subset: CD45RA+ positively selected. This clonotype was sampled from a young man in good health. For the CDR3, the DNA is TGTGCCAGCAGCGTAGAGGGATCGAACACCGGGGAGCTGTTTTTT. Protein product: CASSVEGSNTGELFF.